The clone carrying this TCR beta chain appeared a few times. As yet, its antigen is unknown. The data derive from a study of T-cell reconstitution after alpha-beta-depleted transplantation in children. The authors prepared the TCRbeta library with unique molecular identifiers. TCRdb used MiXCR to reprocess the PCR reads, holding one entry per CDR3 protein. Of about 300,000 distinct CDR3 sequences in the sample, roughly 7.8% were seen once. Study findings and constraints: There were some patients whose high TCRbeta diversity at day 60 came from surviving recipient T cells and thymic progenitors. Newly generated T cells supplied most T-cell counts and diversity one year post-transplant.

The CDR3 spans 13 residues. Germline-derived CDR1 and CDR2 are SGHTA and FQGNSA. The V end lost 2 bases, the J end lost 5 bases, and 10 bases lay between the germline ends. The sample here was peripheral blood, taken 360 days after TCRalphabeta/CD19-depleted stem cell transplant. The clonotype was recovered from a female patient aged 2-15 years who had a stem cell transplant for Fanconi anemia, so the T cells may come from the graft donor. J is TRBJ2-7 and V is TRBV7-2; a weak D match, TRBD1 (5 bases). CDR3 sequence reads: CASSLPGHHEQYF. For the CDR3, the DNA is TGTGCCAGCAGCTTACCAGGGCACCACGAGCAGTACTTC.